This record concerns one T cell receptor (beta chain) sequence. This receptor's antigen is unknown. The input lacks base qualities; no much larger clone sits a single base away. The CDR3 holds 16 amino acids from the cysteine to the phenylalanine. Just the 48-base CDR3 DNA is kept, in frame starting at base 1. Trimming takes 5 bases from V and 0 bases from J, and the germline ends sit 16 bases apart. RNA was isolated from bulk, unsorted tissue, and RNA quality was assessed with a NanoDrop ND-1000 and an Agilent 2100. Newly diagnosed lung cancer patients without prior chemotherapy who had been admitted for thoracic surgery in China between August and November 2014 were enrolled as donors. Anyone who had undergone radiotherapy or chemotherapy before, or who had another cancer at the same time, was left out of the study. Pieces of surgical tissue measuring about 1-2.1 cm3 were kept in RNAlater solution and stored at -80 degrees C until use.

The sample belongs to a study of tumor and adjacent non-tumor tissue in lung cancer (dated by TCRdb to 2016 to 2018). Background for the entire study: By cancer type, the cohort comprised about 13 adenocarcinoma patients, a couple of squamous cell carcinoma patients and 1 small cell lung cancer patient. Ages among the approximately 15 patients ranged from about 30 to 85 years, there were approximately ten men and 5 women, and disease was at TNM stage I to III. In total, sequencing yielded approximately 130,000,000 productive TCRbeta reads, which works out to an average of approximately 4.1 million reads per sample. The study compared bulk TCRbeta repertoires from lung tumor tissue and matched distant non-tumor lung tissue of more than 12 lung cancer patients. More than 25 paired specimens, one tumor and one normal lung sample per patient, were profiled by TCRbeta CDR3 sequencing. The full study reports these points: Peripheral blood was not sequenced, so blood TCRbeta repertoires in these lung cancer patients were not examined. Neither the sequencing platform nor unique molecular identifiers are named or mentioned anywhere in the methods. The top 100 clones made up a significantly larger cumulative share of the repertoire in normal lung than in tumor tissue. Tumor tissue showed significantly higher TCR diversity (inverse Simpson) than normal lung tissue, at 431.37 vs 166.20 (P = 0.0075, Mann-Whitney U test). Significantly higher TCR diversity was found in younger patients, and higher tumor TCR diversity was associated with shorter overall and disease-free survival. Only 15 or so patients were included in the cohort, and the need for larger samples and more detailed clinical data was noted by the authors.

The receptor library was made with multiplex PCR. The sequencing machine was an Illumina HiSeq 2500. Following protocols modified from ARM-PCR, the researchers constructed TCRbeta libraries through three rounds of nested PCR with primers (Table S4). Before sequencing, PCR products of 200-500 bp were excised from the gel and purified with the QIAquick gel extraction kit. Turning to the authors' computational methods: Reads were cleaned with Trimmomatic, merged with FLASH into complete CDR3 sequences, and assigned to V(D)J germline segments with MiTCR. Clonal diversity was calculated as the inverse Simpson's index using VDJtools. In-frame sequences without a premature stop codon were defined as productive reads. In-frame beta chains were kept once TCRdb had trimmed the public reads at Q25 with fastp and called clones with MiXCR. Entries that share a CDR3 protein sequence are merged under the most common genes and DNA. For this entry, the V and J calls and clone size follow TCRdb and not the study's own pipeline. In this sample the table shows 130,000 or so distinct CDR3 sequences, 60% to 70% of which occur a single time. The ten top clones hold around 13% of the sample.

Sequences were obtained from lung tumor tissue. This TCR derives from a man younger than 45 with non-small cell lung cancer. This sequence uses TRBV12-3 or TRBV12-4 and TRBJ1-2; a tentative D call is TRBD1 (5 bases match). The nucleotide sequence reads as follows: TGTGCCAGCAGTCCAAGGACAACCACCGCTAACTATGGCTACACCTTC. Its amino acids are CASSPRTTTANYGYTF.